The rows below give T cell receptor beta chains drawn from one sample of a study of shared clonotypes between healthy human individuals. The table came from immunoSEQ multiplex PCR; TCRdb's copy has only in-frame clones and leaves some out. Here the sample spans under 1,900,000 clones, around 98.5% being singletons. Sequenced input: naive CD4+ T cells sorted from blood. The receptors derive from a man aged 30 to 39 in good health. The CDR3 runs from the conserved cysteine through the conserved F or W. Each record gives: V gene, D gene, J gene, clone size, CDR3 protein, CDR3 DNA. D genes are given only for firm matches. The listing skips clone size in some rows; elsewhere it reads once, few, many or a size class.

TRBV27	-	TRBJ2-3	-	CASSFTGPGTDTQYF	TGTGCCAGCAGTTTTACGGGGCCGGGGACAGATACGCAGTATTTT
TRBV2	TRBD1	TRBJ2-3	once	CASRGDSTQYF	TGTGCCAGCAGAGGGGACAGTACGCAGTATTTT
TRBV20-1	-	TRBJ2-3	-	CSGTSTDTQYF	TGCAGTGGTACCAGCACAGATACGCAGTATTTT
TRBV11-2	-	TRBJ2-4	-	CASSLVAKNIQYF	TGTGCCAGCAGCTTAGTAGCCAAAAACATTCAGTACTTC
TRBV1	-	TRBJ2-3	-	CTSSPTQGVGTSTDTQYF	TGCACCAGCAGCCCCACCCAGGGGGTCGGAACTAGCACAGATACGCAGTATTTT
TRBV6-1	-	TRBJ2-7	once	CASRRDTYEQYF	TGTGCCAGCAGGCGGGACACCTACGAGCAGTACTTC
TRBV4-1	-	TRBJ2-1	-	CASSQVLGNEQFF	TGCGCCAGCAGCCAAGTTTTGGGTAATGAGCAGTTCTTC
TRBV29-1	-	TRBJ1-1	once	CSVDFAGARMNTEAFF	TGCAGCGTTGATTTTGCGGGGGCGAGAATGAACACTGAAGCTTTCTTT
TRBV30	-	TRBJ1-1	-	CAWNIGGVGTEAFF	TGTGCCTGGAACATCGGGGGGGTCGGCACTGAAGCTTTCTTT
TRBV9	-	TRBJ2-2	-	CASSVDVRHGELFF	TGTGCCAGCAGCGTAGATGTTCGGCACGGGGAGCTGTTTTTT
TRBV18	TRBD1	TRBJ1-2	-	CASSLKPGQGWGYTF	TGTGCCAGCTCACTTAAACCCGGACAGGGATGGGGCTACACCTTC
TRBV7-8	-	TRBJ2-1	-	CASSVEYEQFF	TGTGCCAGCAGCGTCGAATATGAGCAGTTCTTC
TRBV7-7	TRBD1	TRBJ2-1	-	CASSPTWTGSYNEQFF	TGTGCCAGCAGCCCAACGTGGACAGGGTCCTACAATGAGCAGTTCTTC
TRBV7-2	TRBD1	TRBJ1-3	once	CASSFRAGGAGGNTIYF	TGTGCCAGCAGCTTTAGAGCAGGGGGCGCAGGTGGAAACACCATATATTTT
TRBV5-1	TRBD1	TRBJ2-3	-	CASSLGQGLKTDTQYF	TGCGCCAGCAGCTTGGGACAGGGTTTAAAGACAGATACGCAGTATTTT
TRBV27	-	TRBJ2-1	-	CASTGSVNNEQFF	TGTGCCAGCACAGGTAGCGTAAACAATGAGCAGTTCTTC
TRBV5-4	-	TRBJ2-1	-	CASSLGGVTNEQFF	TGTGCCAGCAGCTTGGGAGGGGTCACGAATGAGCAGTTCTTC
TRBV13	-	TRBJ2-6	-	CASSSSVFSGANVLTF	TGTGCCAGCAGCTCGTCGGTATTTTCTGGGGCCAACGTCCTGACTTTC
TRBV2	TRBD1	TRBJ2-7	-	CASRYETGAREQYF	TGTGCCAGCAGATATGAGACAGGGGCTCGAGAGCAGTACTTC